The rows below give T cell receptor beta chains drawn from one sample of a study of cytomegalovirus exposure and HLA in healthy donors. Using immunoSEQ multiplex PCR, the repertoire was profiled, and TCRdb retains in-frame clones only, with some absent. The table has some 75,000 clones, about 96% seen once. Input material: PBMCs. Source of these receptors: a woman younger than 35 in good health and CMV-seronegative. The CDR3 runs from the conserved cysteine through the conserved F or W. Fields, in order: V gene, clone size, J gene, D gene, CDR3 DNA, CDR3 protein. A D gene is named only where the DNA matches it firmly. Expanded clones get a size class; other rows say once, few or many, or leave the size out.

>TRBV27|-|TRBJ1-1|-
TGTGCCAGCAGTTTAGCGGGGGCGGTTACTGAAGCTTTCTTT
CASSLAGAVTEAFF
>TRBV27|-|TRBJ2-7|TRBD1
TGTGCCAGCAGTCCCGACAGGGTTGTTTACGAGCAGTACTTC
CASSPDRVVYEQYF
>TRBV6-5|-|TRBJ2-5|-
TGTGCCAGCAGTTATGCAGGGGAACGCCAAGAGACCCAGTACTTC
CASSYAGERQETQYF
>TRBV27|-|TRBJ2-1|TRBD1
TGTGCCAGCAGTTTATCTAGACAGGGGTACTCCTACAATGAGCAGTTCTTC
CASSLSRQGYSYNEQFF
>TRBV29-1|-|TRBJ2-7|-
TGCAGCGCAACCGGGAGCTCCTACGAGCAGTACTTC
CSATGSSYEQYF
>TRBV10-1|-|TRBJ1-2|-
TGCGCCAGCAGTGAGTCAACCGAGTCTAACTATGGCTACACCTTC
CASSESTESNYGYTF
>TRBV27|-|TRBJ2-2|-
TGTGCCAGCAGTTTCGGCAGGGGCACCGGGGAGCTGTTTTTT
CASSFGRGTGELFF
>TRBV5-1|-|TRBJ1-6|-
TGCGCCAGCAGCCCCGCGATCAATTCACCCCTCCACTTT
CASSPAINSPLHF
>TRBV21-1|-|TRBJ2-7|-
TGTGCCAGCAGCGCCGGGACAGGAGCAATCGAGCAGTACTTC
CASSAGTGAIEQYF
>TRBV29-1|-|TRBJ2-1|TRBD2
TGCAGCGTTGATGTCCTAGCGGGATCGAAGGGGTTGAATGAGCAGTTCTTC
CSVDVLAGSKGLNEQFF
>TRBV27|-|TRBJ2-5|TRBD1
TGTGCCAGCAGCAAAGGACAGGGAAAGGATTACAGGGAGACCCAGTACTTC
CASSKGQGKDYRETQYF
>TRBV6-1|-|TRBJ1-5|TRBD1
TGTGCCAGCAGTGAAGGGGCAGGGGGCAGGCAGCCCCAGCATTTT
CASSEGAGGRQPQHF
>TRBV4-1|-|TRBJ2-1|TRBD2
TGCGCCAGCAGCCAACAATCTAGCGGGGGTTACAATGAGCAGTTCTTC
CASSQQSSGGYNEQFF
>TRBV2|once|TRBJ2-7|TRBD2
TGTGCCAGCAGTGTGCTTCTAGCGGGAAGCTCCTACGAGCAGTACTTC
CASSVLLAGSSYEQYF